This T cell receptor (beta chain) was captured by sequencing in a study of blood T cell repertoires in COVID-19. This clone was seen only a few times. This CDR3 region has 15 residues. V was clipped by 5 bases and J by 2 bases; unmatched bases: 5. Germline values: CDR1 LNHDA, CDR2 SQIVND (reference sequence). Here immunoSEQ multiplex PCR was the method, and the copy in TCRdb shows in-frame clones only, minus some. The table includes 50,000 or so clones, about 90% detected once. Sequenced input: peripheral blood. This receptor was identified in a human donor with active COVID-19. The donor label of this sample is uncertain. The chain uses TRBV19 and TRBJ1-3, with TRBD1 matching over 8 bases. This CDR3 is CASSARQGTGNTIYF. CDR3 DNA sequence: TGTGCCAGTAGTGCTCGACAGGGGACTGGAAACACCATATATTTT.